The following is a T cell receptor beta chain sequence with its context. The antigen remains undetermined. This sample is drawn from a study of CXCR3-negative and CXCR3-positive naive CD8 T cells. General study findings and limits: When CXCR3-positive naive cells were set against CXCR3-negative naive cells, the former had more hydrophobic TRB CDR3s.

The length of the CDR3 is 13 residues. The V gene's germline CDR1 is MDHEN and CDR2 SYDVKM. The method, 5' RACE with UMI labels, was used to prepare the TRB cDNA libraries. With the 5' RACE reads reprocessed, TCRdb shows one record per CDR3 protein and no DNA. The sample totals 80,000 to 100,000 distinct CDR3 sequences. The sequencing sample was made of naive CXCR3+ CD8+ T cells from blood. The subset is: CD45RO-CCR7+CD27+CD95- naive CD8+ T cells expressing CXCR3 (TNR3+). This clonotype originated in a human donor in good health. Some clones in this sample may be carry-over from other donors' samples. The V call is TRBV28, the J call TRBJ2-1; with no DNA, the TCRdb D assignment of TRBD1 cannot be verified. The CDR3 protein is CASSPPGLNEQFF.